This record covers a single T cell receptor beta chain. Authors' analysis steps: Amplification of reference gene primers provided the estimated nucleated cell counts. Profiled with immunoSEQ multiplex PCR; TCRdb holds only in-frame clones, not every one. V, J and clone size reflect that table, while D and trimming were determined from the DNA. This sample has some 45,000 clones, with around 79% found just once. The CDR3 loop spans 14 amino acids. The germline CDR1 and CDR2 sequences are LNHNV and YYDKDF (reference sequence). Unmatched junction bases numbered 11, after V lost 4 bases and J lost 11 bases. The sample originates from a study of blood T cell repertoires in COVID-19. Looking at the study overall: Specimens from acute and convalescent COVID-19 originated in the United States, Italy and Spain.

The clonotype was recovered from a woman in her sixties or seventies with acute or convalescent COVID-19. The chain combines TRBV15 with TRBJ1-3; 7 bases are shared with TRBD1. Sample: peripheral blood. CDR3 DNA sequence: TGTGCCACCAGCACCCGTGGGGACAGCGGCGCCATATATTTT. Protein sequence: CATSTRGDSGAIYF.